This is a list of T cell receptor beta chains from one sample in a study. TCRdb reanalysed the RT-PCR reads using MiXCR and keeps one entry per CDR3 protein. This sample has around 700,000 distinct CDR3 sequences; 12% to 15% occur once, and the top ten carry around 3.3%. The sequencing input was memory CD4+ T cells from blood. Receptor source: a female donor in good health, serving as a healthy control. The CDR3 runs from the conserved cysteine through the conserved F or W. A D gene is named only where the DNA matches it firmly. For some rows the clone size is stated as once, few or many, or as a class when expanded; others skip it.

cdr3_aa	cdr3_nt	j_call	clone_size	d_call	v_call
CASSFDRSSGNTIYF	TGTGCCAGCAGCTTTGACAGAAGCTCTGGAAACACCATATATTTT	TRBJ1-3	NA	NA	TRBV7-2
CASSNRGKTQYF	TGTGCCAGCAGTAACAGGGGGAAGACCCAGTACTTC	TRBJ2-5	many	TRBD1	TRBV6-5
CASSLFTTANYGYTF	TGTGCCAGCAGCTTATTTACTACAGCTAACTATGGCTACACCTTC	TRBJ1-2	few	NA	TRBV7-9
CASSLSSGSLHEQYF	TGTGCCAGCAGTTTATCTAGCGGGAGTCTGCACGAGCAGTACTTC	TRBJ2-7	few	TRBD2	TRBV12-3/TRBV12-4
CASSHGRPEETQYF	TGTGCCAGCAGTCATGGACGGCCCGAAGAGACCCAGTACTTC	TRBJ2-5	many	NA	TRBV6-6
CASSLAQTNTGELFF	TGCGCCAGCAGCTTGGCCCAGACGAACACCGGGGAGCTGTTTTTT	TRBJ2-2	many	NA	TRBV5-1
CASSLGRPSYNEQFF	TGCGCCAGCAGCTTGGGACGGCCCTCCTACAATGAGCAGTTCTTC	TRBJ2-1	few	NA	TRBV5-1
CASSSTSVNTGELFF	TGCGCCAGCAGCAGCACTAGCGTGAACACCGGGGAGCTGTTTTTT	TRBJ2-2	NA	TRBD2	TRBV5-1
CASSVRLFTDTQYF	TGCGCCAGCAGTGTTCGACTCTTCACAGATACGCAGTATTTT	TRBJ2-3	few	NA	TRBV10-1
CAVGDEQFF	TGTGCGGTCGGGGATGAGCAGTTCTTC	TRBJ2-1	many	NA	TRBV20-1
CASSQEYISGEQFF	TGTGCCAGCAGCCAAGAATACATTTCGGGTGAGCAGTTCTTC	TRBJ2-1	NA	NA	TRBV14